This T cell receptor beta chain is drawn from a study of metastatic and nonmetastatic thyroid tumors. Turning to the study itself: Peripheral blood and tumor or nodule samples from malignant and benign thyroid patients were compared. Study observations and caveats: Compared with benign nodules, malignant thyroid tumors were reported to have significantly higher TCR beta diversity in both blood and tumor.

The sample holds many counts of this clone. Its antigen is unidentified. With a much larger clone just one base away, this may be a read error. Original analysis: Clinicopathological groups supplied CDR3 differences that were used to build a distant-metastasis classifier for papillary thyroid cancer. TCRdb called clones again from the PCR reads with MiXCR. These V and J calls derive from TCRdb rather than the authors' analysis. The table shows about 27,000 clones, with over 15% occurring only once. This CDR3 comprises 15 residues. Germline V gives CDR1 SNHLY, CDR2 FYNNEI. Thyroid surgery was performed in patients who had received no treatment beforehand.

Sequencing was performed on blood. V is TRBV2 and J is TRBJ2-7; TRBD1 aligns across 11 bases. The receptor comes from a male donor with papillary thyroid cancer or a benign thyroid nodule (not recorded which). Some clones in this sample may be carry-over from other donors' samples. The chain's CDR3 is CASREVGTGGPEQYF. The CDR3 DNA sequence: TGTGCCAGCAGGGAAGTCGGGACAGGGGGTCCCGAGCAGTACTTC.